This is a list of T cell receptor beta chains from one sample in a study of radiation and T cells in renal cell carcinoma. Produced via immunoSEQ multiplex PCR; TCRdb's table is partial and in-frame only. This sample has about 150,000 clones, with roughly 87% found just once. The sequencing used blood, collected from a patient whose treatment included radiotherapy and nephrectomy. These receptors all stem from a woman between 50 and 59 years old with renal cell carcinoma. Both conserved end residues are part of each CDR3. A D gene is named only where the DNA matches it firmly. Not all rows give a size; the values are once, few, many and, for expanded clones, a class.

>TRBD2|.|TRBV2|TRBJ2-1
TGTGCCAGCAGTACACTAGCGGGGGGGCGGAATGAGCAGTTCTTC
CASSTLAGGRNEQFF
>.|.|TRBV4-1|TRBJ1-1
TGCGCCAGCAGCCACTTGGGGGGGACTGAAGCTTTCTTT
CASSHLGGTEAFF
>.|once|TRBV5-4|TRBJ2-5
TGTGCCAGCAGCTTGGCCGGGACATCAGAGACCCAGTACTTC
CASSLAGTSETQYF
>.|.|TRBV10-1|TRBJ1-5
TGCGCCAGCAGTGAGCAACGGGGGGCTCAGCCCCAGCATTTT
CASSEQRGAQPQHF
>.|.|TRBV5-1|TRBJ2-7
TGCGCCAGCAGATTTGCAGGGACGGGCGAGCAGTACTTC
CASRFAGTGEQYF
>.|few|TRBV6-5|TRBJ2-5
TGTGCCAGCAGTTACCCCCGGGGAACTACCCAAGAGACCCAGTACTTC
CASSYPRGTTQETQYF
>.|.|TRBV6-5|TRBJ2-2
TGTGCCAGCAGTTGGGGGGTGGCCGGGGAGCTGTTTTTT
CASSWGVAGELFF
>.|.|TRBV19|TRBJ2-1
TGTGCCAGTAGCCCAGGACTGAGCTACAATGAGCAGTTCTTC
CASSPGLSYNEQFF
>.|once|TRBV6-5|TRBJ1-4
TGTGCCAGCAGTTACGCATCACCAACTAATGAAAAACTGTTTTTT
CASSYASPTNEKLFF
>TRBD1|.|TRBV19|TRBJ1-5
TGTGCCACCACGGACAGGTACAATCAGCCCCAGCATTTT
CATTDRYNQPQHF
>.|.|TRBV5-1|TRBJ2-1
TGCGCCAGCAGCTTAATGTACAATGAGCAGTTCTTC
CASSLMYNEQFF
>.|few|TRBV20-1|TRBJ1-4
TGCAGTGTCCCACTTAATGAAAAACTGTTTTTT
CSVPLNEKLFF
>TRBD2|once|TRBV7-3|TRBJ2-5
TGTGCCAGCAGCCCGACTTTAGCGGGGGGGCTGGAGACCCAGTACTTC
CASSPTLAGGLETQYF